This T cell receptor (beta chain) came from a study of OX40 agonist ivuxolimab in advanced cancers. Study summary: Patients got intravenous ivuxolimab at 0.01 to 10 mg/kg every 2 weeks. The eligibility criteria allowed prior anti-PD-1, anti-PD-L1 or anti-CTLA-4 therapy, and around 40% had some.

This CDR3 has 15 amino acids. Germline CDR1 and CDR2: SGHTA and FQGNSA. Trimming at V came to 3 bases and at J to 2 bases, leaving 2 bases not matched to a gene. Assay used: immunoSEQ multiplex PCR; TCRdb lists only in-frame clones, some missing. Among tens of thousands of clones listed, roughly 78% were seen once. The chain recombines TRBV7-2 with TRBJ2-5; 11 bases fit TRBD2. This specimen was CD4+ or CD8+ T cells sorted from blood, taken in a trial of the OX40 agonist ivuxolimab. The receptor comes from an adult with an advanced solid tumor such as melanoma, head and neck, liver or kidney cancer. CDR3 coding DNA: TGTGCCAGCAGCTTTACTAGCGGGAGACAAGAGACCCAGTACTTC. This codes for CASSFTSGRQETQYF.